This TCR beta chain comes out of a study of cytomegalovirus exposure and HLA in healthy donors. The CDR3 has 18 amino acids. Germline CDR1 reads KGHSH; CDR2 reads LQKENI. V lost 1 base to trimming and J lost 2 bases; unmatched junction nucleotides: 10. Only in-frame clones appear in the TCRdb table, and some are missing; sequencing was by immunoSEQ multiplex PCR. The sample lists approximately 280,000 clones, approximately 87% occurring once. Sequencing was carried out using PBMCs. This sequence was found in a woman aged 18-29 years in good health and CMV-seronegative. V is TRBV18 and J is TRBJ1-3; 8 bases line up with TRBD1. The CDR3 protein is CASSPRAQGAFTGNTIYF. The CDR3 nucleotides read TGTGCCAGCTCACCACGGGCCCAGGGGGCGTTTACTGGAAACACCATATATTTT. Full variable domain (missing parts from reference TRBV18 and TRBJ1-3): NAGVMQNPRHLVRRRGQEARLRCSPMKGHSHVYWYRQLPEEGLKFMVYLQKENIIDESGMPKERFSAEFPKEGPSILRIQQVVRGDSAAYFCASSPRAQGAFTGNTIYFGEGSWLTVV.